This note documents a single TCR beta chain sequence. Original data processing: Scientists estimated how many nucleated cells there were by amplifying reference gene primers. The table came from immunoSEQ multiplex PCR; TCRdb's copy has only in-frame clones and leaves some out. That table supplies the V and J calls and clone size; D and trimming were determined from the DNA. Of roughly 100,000 clones detected, about 88% appear once; the ten largest clones hold under 3%. This sample is part of a study of blood T cell repertoires in COVID-19. Study-level background: Acute and convalescent COVID-19 specimens originated in the United States, Italy and Spain. Sources were T cells, B-cell-depleted T cells, or PBMCs; the material itself was cDNA or gDNA.

Per the germline V gene, CDR1 is LGHNA and CDR2 is YSLEER. The CDR3 loop spans 16 amino acids. The V end lost 2 bases, the J end lost 3 bases, and 16 bases lay between the germline ends. V gene TRBV4-3 combines with J gene TRBJ1-2; D might be TRBD1 (5 bases). The sequencing input was peripheral blood. This sequence originates from a man aged 45 to 65 with active or convalescent COVID-19. The CDR3 region is CASSQRPGRVDYGYTF. The CDR3 DNA sequence: TGCGCCAGCAGCCAAAGGCCGGGCAGGGTAGACTATGGCTACACCTTC.